Listed below are T cell receptor beta chains from one sample, sequenced in a study of shared clonotypes between healthy human individuals. Method: immunoSEQ multiplex PCR; TCRdb's copy keeps in-frame clones and lacks some. The table has around 600,000 clones, 85% to 95% seen once; the top ten hold about 0.11%. Source material: naive CD8+ T cells sorted from blood. The receptors derive from a woman younger than 45 in good health. Each CDR3 is given without its conserved first and last residue. Each record gives: D gene, J gene, V gene, CDR3 protein. The D gene is left open where the match is weak.

>NA|TRBJ2-1|TRBV6-5
ASSRSDSSYNEQF
>NA|TRBJ2-1|TRBV11-2
ASSLLSSYNEQF
>NA|TRBJ1-2|TRBV19
ASKMGLGDYGYT
>NA|TRBJ2-1|TRBV7-9
ASSSPIGSYNEQF
>TRBD2|TRBJ2-3|TRBV29-1
SVSGGRQRTDTQY
>NA|TRBJ2-2|TRBV6-6
ASRDPNTGELF
>NA|TRBJ1-1|TRBV27
ASSTGWAEAF
>NA|TRBJ1-1|TRBV5-6
ASSLGLSNTEAF
>NA|TRBJ1-5|TRBV19
ASSVQGRGKQPQH
>NA|TRBJ2-7|TRBV27
ASSFGRPHPYEQY
>TRBD2|TRBJ2-7|TRBV10-2
ASSATGTSGSLSYEQY
>NA|TRBJ1-1|TRBV5-6
ASSFLREGSGTEAF
>NA|TRBJ2-6|TRBV28
ASSPFWASSILSGANVLT
>TRBD2|TRBJ2-1|TRBV27
ASSLSSGDYNEQF
>NA|TRBJ1-5|TRBV30
AWSLGYSNQPQH
>NA|TRBJ1-2|TRBV7-4
ASSLRTPRNYGYT
>TRBD2|TRBJ2-3|TRBV27
ASSLQRLTSGGTTDTQY
>NA|TRBJ2-7|TRBV28
ASRPPLLYEQY
>TRBD2|TRBJ2-3|TRBV19
ASLGLGGEADTQY
>NA|TRBJ2-6|TRBV27
ASRLSGANVLT
>TRBD1|TRBJ1-5|TRBV23-1
ASSQLRTGSNQPQH
>TRBD2|TRBJ2-1|TRBV11-2
ASSLISGTFL
>TRBD1|TRBJ1-5|TRBV2
ASSDRATGELGQPQH
>NA|TRBJ1-5|TRBV7-2
ASSLPWEMTGEKGPQH
>NA|TRBJ2-6|TRBV27
ASSFVGSGANVLT
>NA|TRBJ2-1|TRBV18
ASRGEPKNNEQF
>TRBD1|TRBJ1-2|TRBV27
ASRTGAHGYT
>NA|TRBJ2-7|TRBV4-2
ASSQDRIYEQY
>NA|TRBJ2-1|TRBV7-9
ASSFGGLNEQF
>NA|TRBJ1-2|TRBV30
AWSDWAYPIGYT
>TRBD2|TRBJ2-3|TRBV28
ASRGTSTLPDTQY
>TRBD1|TRBJ1-1|TRBV28
ASRETGTVKNTEAF
>NA|TRBJ2-7|TRBV15
ATSSTRAVTYEQY
>TRBD2|TRBJ2-1|TRBV29-1
SVDRGTSGRGEQF
>NA|TRBJ2-5|TRBV13
ASSPGAAGPETQY
>NA|TRBJ1-2|TRBV6-4
ASSPEGGPNYGYT
>TRBD2|TRBJ2-7|TRBV28
ASSSTSGILLLSSYEQY
>NA|TRBJ1-1|TRBV2
ASSYQKDALNTEAF
>NA|TRBJ1-1|TRBV4-1
ASSPDRMNTEAF
>TRBD2|TRBJ2-2|TRBV5-1
ASSFMNSGAPNTGELF
>NA|TRBJ1-1|TRBV7-9
ASTLGWGKDTEAF
>NA|TRBJ1-1|TRBV6-5
ASSSPQLEAF
>NA|TRBJ2-3|TRBV13
ASSFFAAQPSTDTQY
>TRBD1|TRBJ2-7|TRBV28
ASSRDRTNYEQY
>NA|TRBJ2-7|TRBV7-8
ASTQDAGGSYEQY
>NA|TRBJ2-7|TRBV6-5
ASSSAGRPYEQY
>TRBD2|TRBJ2-5|TRBV4-1
ASSHKTSGSVETQY
>TRBD1|TRBJ1-1|TRBV6-5
ASSPTGRRTEAF
>TRBD2|TRBJ2-7|TRBV5-6
ASSETSSYEQY
>NA|TRBJ1-2|TRBV7-9
ASNAGGFYGYT
>NA|TRBJ1-4|TRBV4-1
ASSQERSGRVFEKLF
>NA|TRBJ2-6|TRBV18
ASSPRDAGANVLT
>NA|TRBJ2-7|TRBV5-5
ASSPLRYREYEQY
>TRBD1|TRBJ2-1|TRBV18
ASSPDRDVYFNEQF
>NA|TRBJ2-3|TRBV5-4
ASSSEDTQY
>NA|TRBJ2-3|TRBV4-1
ASSNAQPVSTDTQY
>TRBD2|TRBJ2-7|TRBV6-5
ASSSGLAGVREQY
>TRBD2|TRBJ2-7|TRBV29-1
SVFGGNDFYEQY
>NA|TRBJ2-2|TRBV27
ASSGATLVVGELF
>NA|NA|TRBV5-6
ASSLGLTYEQY